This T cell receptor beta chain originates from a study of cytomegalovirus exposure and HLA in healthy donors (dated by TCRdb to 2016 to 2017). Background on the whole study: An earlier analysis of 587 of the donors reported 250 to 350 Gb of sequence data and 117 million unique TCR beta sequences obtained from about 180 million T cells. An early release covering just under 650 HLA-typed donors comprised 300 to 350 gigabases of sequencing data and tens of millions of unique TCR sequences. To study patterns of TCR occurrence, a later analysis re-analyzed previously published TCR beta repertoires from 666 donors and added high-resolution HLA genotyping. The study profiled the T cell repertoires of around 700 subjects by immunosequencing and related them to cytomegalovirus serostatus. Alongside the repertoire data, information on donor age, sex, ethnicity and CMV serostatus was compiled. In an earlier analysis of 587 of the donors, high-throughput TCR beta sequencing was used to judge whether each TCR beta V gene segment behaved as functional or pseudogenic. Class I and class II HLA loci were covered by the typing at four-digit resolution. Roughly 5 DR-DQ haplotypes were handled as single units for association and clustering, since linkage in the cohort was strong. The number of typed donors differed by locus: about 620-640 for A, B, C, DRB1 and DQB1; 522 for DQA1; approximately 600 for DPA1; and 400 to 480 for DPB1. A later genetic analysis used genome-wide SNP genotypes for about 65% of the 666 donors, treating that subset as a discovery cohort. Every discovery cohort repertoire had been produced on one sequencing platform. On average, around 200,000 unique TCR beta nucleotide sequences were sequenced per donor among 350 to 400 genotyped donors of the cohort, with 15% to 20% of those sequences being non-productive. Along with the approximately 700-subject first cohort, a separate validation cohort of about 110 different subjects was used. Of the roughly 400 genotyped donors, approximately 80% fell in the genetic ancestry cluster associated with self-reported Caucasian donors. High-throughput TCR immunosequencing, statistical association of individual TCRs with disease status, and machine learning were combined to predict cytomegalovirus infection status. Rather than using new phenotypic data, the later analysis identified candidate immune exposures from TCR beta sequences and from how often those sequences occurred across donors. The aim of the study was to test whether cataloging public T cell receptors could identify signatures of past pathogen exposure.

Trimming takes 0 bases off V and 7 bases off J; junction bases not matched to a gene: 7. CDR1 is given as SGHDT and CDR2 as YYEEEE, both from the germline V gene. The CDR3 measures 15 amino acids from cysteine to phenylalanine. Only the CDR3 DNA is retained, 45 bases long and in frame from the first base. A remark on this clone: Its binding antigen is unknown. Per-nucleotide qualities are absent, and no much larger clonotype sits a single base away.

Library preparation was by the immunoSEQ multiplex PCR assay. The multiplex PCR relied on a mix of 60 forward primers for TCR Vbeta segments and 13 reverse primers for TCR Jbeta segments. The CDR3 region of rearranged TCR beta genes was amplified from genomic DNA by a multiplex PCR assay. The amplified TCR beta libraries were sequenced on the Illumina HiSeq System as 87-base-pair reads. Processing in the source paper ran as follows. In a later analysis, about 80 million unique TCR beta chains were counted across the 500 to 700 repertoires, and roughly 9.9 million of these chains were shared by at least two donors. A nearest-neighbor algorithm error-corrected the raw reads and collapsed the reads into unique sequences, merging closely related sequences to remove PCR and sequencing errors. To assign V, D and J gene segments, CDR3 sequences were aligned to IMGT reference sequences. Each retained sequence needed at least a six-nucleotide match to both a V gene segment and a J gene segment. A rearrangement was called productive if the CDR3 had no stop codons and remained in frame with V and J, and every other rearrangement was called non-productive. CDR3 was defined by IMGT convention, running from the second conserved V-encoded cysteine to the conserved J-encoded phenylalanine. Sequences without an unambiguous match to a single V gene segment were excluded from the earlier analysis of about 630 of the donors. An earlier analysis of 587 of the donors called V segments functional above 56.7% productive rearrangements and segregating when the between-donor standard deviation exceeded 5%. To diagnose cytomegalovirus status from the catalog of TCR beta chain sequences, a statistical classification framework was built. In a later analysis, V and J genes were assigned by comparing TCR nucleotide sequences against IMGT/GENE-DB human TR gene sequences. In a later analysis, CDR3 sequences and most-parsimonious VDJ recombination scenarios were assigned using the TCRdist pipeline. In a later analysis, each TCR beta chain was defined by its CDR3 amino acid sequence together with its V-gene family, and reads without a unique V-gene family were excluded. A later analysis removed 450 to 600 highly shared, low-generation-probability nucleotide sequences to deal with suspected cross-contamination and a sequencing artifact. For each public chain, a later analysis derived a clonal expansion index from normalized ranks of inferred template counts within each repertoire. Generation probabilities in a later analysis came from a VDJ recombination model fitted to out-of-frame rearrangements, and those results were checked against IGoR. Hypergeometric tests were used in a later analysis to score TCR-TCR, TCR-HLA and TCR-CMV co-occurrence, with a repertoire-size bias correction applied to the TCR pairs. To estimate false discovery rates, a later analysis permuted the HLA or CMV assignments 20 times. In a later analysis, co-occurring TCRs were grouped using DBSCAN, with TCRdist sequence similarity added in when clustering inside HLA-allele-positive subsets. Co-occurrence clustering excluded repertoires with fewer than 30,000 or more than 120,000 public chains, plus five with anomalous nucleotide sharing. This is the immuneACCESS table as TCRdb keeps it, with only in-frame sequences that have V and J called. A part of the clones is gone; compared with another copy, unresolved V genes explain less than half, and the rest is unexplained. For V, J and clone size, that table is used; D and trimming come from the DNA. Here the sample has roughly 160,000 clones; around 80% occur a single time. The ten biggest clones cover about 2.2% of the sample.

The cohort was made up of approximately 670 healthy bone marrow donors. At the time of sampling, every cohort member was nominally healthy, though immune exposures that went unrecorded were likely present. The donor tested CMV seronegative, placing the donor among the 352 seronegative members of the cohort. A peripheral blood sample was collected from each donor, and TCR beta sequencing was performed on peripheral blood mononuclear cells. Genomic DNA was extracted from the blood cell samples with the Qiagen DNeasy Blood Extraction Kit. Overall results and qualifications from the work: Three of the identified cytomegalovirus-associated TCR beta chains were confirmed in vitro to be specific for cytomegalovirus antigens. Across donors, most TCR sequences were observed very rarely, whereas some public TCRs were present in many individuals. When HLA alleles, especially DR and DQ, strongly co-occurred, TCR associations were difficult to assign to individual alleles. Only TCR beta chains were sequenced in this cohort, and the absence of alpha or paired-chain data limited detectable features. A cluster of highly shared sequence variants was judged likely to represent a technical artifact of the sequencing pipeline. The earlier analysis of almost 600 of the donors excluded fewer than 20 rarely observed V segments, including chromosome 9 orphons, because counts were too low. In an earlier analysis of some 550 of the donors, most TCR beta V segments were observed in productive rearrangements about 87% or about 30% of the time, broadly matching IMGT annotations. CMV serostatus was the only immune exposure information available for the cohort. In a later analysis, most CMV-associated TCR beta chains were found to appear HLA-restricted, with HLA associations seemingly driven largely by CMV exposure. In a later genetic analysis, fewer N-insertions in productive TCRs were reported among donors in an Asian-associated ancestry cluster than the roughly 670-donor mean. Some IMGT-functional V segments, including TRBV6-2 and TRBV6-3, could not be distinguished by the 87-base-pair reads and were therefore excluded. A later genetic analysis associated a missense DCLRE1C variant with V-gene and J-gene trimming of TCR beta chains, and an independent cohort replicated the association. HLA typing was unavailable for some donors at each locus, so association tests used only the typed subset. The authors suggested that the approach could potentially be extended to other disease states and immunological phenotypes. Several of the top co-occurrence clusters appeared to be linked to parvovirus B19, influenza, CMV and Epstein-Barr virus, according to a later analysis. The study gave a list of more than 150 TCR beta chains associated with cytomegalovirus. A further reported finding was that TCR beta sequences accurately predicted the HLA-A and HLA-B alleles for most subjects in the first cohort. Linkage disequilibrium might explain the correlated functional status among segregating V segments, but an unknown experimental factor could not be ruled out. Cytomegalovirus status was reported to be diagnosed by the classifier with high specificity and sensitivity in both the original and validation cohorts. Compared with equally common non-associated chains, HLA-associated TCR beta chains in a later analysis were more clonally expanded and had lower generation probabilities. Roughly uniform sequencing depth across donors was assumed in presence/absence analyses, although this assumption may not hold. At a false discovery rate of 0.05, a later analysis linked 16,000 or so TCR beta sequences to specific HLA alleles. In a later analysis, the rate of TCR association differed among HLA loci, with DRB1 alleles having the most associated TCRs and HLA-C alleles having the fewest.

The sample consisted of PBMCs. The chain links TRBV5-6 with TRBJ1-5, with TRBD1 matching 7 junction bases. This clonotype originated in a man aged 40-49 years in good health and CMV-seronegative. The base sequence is TGTGCCAGCAGCTTGGCCGAACTCAGGGGGCAGCCCCAGCATTTT. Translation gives CASSLAELRGQPQHF.